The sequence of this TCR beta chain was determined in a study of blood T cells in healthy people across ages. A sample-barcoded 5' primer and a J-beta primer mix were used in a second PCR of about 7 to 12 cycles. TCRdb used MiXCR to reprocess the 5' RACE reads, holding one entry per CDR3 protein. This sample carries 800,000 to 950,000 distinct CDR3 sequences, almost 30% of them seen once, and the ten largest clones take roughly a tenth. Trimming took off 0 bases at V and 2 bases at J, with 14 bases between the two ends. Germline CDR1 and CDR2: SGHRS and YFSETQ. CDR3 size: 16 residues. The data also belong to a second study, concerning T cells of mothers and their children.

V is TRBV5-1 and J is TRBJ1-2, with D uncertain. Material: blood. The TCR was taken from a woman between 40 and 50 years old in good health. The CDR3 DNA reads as TGCGCCAGCAGCTTGGAAGGGATCGGAGAGAACTATGGCTACACCTTC. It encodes CASSLEGIGENYGYTF.